This TCR beta chain is from a study of cytomegalovirus exposure and HLA in healthy donors. Germline V gives CDR1 MRHNA, CDR2 SNTAGT. This CDR3 has 14 amino acids. With 5 bases removed from V and 4 bases from J, the gap between germline ends came to 14 bases. PCR amplification relied on 60 Vbeta primers (plus 13 Jbeta primers). Measured with immunoSEQ multiplex PCR; TCRdb has only the in-frame clones, and not every one. This sample has about 130,000 clones, with 65% to 85% found just once. This TCR was sampled from a man aged 18 to 35 in good health and CMV-seropositive. This chain links TRBV6-4 with TRBJ1-2; a possible D gene is TRBD1 (6 bases). Sequencing used PBMCs. The CDR3 here is CASSPGHEPYGYTF. The CDR3 region has the DNA TGTGCCAGCAGTCCGGGACACGAACCCTATGGCTACACCTTC.